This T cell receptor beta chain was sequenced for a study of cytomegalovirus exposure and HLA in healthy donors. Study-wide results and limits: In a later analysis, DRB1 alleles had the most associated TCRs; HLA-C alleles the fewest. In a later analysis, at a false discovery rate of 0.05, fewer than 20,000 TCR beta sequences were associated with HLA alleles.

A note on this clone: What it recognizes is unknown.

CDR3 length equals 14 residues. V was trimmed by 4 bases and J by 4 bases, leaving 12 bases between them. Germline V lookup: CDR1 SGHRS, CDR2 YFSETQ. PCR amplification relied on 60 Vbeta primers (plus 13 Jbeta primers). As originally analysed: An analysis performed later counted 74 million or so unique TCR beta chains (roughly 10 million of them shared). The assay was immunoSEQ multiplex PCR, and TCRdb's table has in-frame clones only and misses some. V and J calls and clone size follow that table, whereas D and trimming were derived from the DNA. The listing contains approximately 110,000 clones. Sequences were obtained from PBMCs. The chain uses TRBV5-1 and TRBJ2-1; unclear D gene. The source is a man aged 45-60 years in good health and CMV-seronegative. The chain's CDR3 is CASSPPGFYNEQFF. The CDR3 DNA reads TGCGCCAGCAGCCCCCCGGGTTTTTACAATGAGCAGTTCTTC.